These 19 T cell receptor beta chains originate from one sample sequenced in a study of cytomegalovirus exposure and HLA in healthy donors. 60 Vbeta and 13 Jbeta primers were used in PCR. TCRdb's copy holds only in-frame clones and misses some; the assay was immunoSEQ multiplex PCR. The sample records under 200,000 clones, over 65% being singletons. Sequenced material: PBMCs. The origin of the receptors is a man aged 55 to 70 in good health and CMV-seronegative.

The chain is built from TRBV5-1 and TRBJ2-5; 8 bases line up with TRBD1. V trimming: 4 bases; J trimming: 2 bases; junction bases outside the gene matches: 4. The CDR3 consists of 14 residues. CDR1 is SGHRS and CDR2 is YFSETQ in the germline V gene. This chain's CDR3 is CASSTGQAQETQYF. The CDR3 DNA reads as TGCGCCAGCAGCACGGGACAGGCTCAAGAGACCCAGTACTTC.

The V gene is TRBV6-6, the J gene TRBJ1-5; no reliable D call. Trimming removed 1 base from V and 0 bases from J, with 7 bases in between. The CDR3 has 15 amino acids. CDR1 MNHNY and CDR2 SVGAGI come from the germline V gene (reference sequence). CDR3 loop: CASSYLQTSNQPQHF. CDR3 sequence (DNA): TGTGCCAGCAGTTACTTACAGACTAGCAATCAGCCCCAGCATTTT.

The chain links TRBV18 to TRBJ2-7; a possible D gene is TRBD1 (5 bases). The CDR3 spans 13 residues. Trimming removed 3 bases from V and 4 bases from J, with 10 bases in between. Germline CDR1 and CDR2: KGHSH and LQKENI. CDR3 in amino acids: CASSPGRVYEQYF. CDR3 coding DNA: TGTGCCAGCTCACCCGGCAGGGTATACGAGCAGTACTTC.

The chain links TRBV7-9 to TRBJ1-4, with TRBD1 identical over 9 bases. CDR1 is SEHNR and CDR2 is FQNEAQ in the germline V gene (reference sequence). The CDR3 covers 14 residues. Trimming took 5 bases from V and 9 from J; bases not matched to a gene: 7. CDR3 region: CASSLGQGEQKLFF. CDR3 bases: TGTGCCAGCAGCCTGGGACAGGGCGAGCAAAAACTGTTTTTT.

The chain joins TRBV29-1 to TRBJ2-2; TRBD1 might be the D (5 bases). This CDR3 is built from 13 residues. Trimming stripped 3 bases from V and 1 base from J, with 6 bases between. CDR1 and CDR2 (germline): SQVTM, ANQGSEA. CDR3 loop: CSVDQGNTGELFF. The CDR3 DNA is TGCAGCGTTGATCAGGGGAACACCGGGGAGCTGTTTTTT.

The chain recombines TRBV19 with TRBJ2-1; D may be TRBD2 (6 bases). The germline CDR1 and CDR2 sequences are LNHDA and SQIVND (reference sequence). The CDR3 covers 14 residues. Trimming left V 5 bases short and J 8 bases short, with 16 bases between. The CDR3 coding sequence is TGTGCCAGTAGTGTGACTAGTAGTGGGGATGAGCAGTTCTTC. Its protein product is CASSVTSSGDEQFF.

V usage is TRBV7-3 and J usage is TRBJ2-1, with a tentative D call TRBD2 (6 bases). CDR1 SGHTA and CDR2 FQGTGA come from the germline V gene. V lost 5 bases to trimming and J lost 3 bases, with 8 bases between them. This CDR3 comprises 13 residues. CDR3 nucleotide sequence: TGTGCCAGCAGCCTGGGACTCTACAATGAGCAGTTCTTC. Its translation is CASSLGLYNEQFF.

About this clone itself: Sequence at one end of the junction differs from germline and may be a read error. The chain joins TRBV6-6 to TRBJ1-5; 9 nucleotides match TRBD1. Germline V gene lookup returns CDR1 MNHNY and CDR2 SVGAGI (reference sequence). The CDR3 has 14 residues. For the CDR3, the DNA is TGTGCCAGCAGTTACCGGGACAGGGATCAGCCCCAGAATTTT. Protein sequence: CASSYRDRDQPQNF.

The chain uses TRBV27 and TRBJ2-5; a weak D match, TRBD2 (6 bases). The ends were cut back, 3 bases at V and 5 bases at J, with 19 bases in the middle. Germline V gene sequence: CDR1 MNHEY, CDR2 SMNVEV (reference sequence). CDR3 length: 16 residues. The DNA of the CDR3 is TGTGCCAGCAGTTTGGGCAACCACGGGGGACGGGAGACCCAGTACTTC. It specifies CASSLGNHGGRETQYF.

This clone appeared once. The J gene is TRBJ1-1, the V gene TRBV5-4; 8 positions match TRBD1. There are 12 residues in the CDR3. The germline V gene encodes CDR1 SGHNT and CDR2 YYREEE (reference sequence). V was pared by 4 bases and J by 7 bases, with 3 bases of the junction left unmatched. CDR3 sequence: CASSLDRVEAFF. The CDR3 region has the DNA TGTGCCAGCAGCCTGGACAGGGTTGAAGCTTTCTTT.

The gene calls are TRBV6-1 and TRBJ1-3, with a tentative D call TRBD1 (6 bases). The CDR3 has 14 amino acids. Trimming cost V 3 bases and J 4 bases, with 10 bases left between them. The germline CDR1 and CDR2 sequences are MNHNS and SASEGT. Here the CDR3 DNA reads TGTGCCAGCAGTGACGCCAGGGGCGGAAACACCATATATTTT. Its translation is CASSDARGGNTIYF.

J is TRBJ2-3 and V is TRBV5-1; maybe TRBD2 (6 bases). The V gene lost 1 base and the J gene lost 1 base, with 16 bases spanning the gap. Germline-derived CDR1 and CDR2 are SGHRS and YFSETQ. The CDR3 has 17 amino acids. The CDR3 bases are TGCGCCAGCAGCTTGACGCCGTCGGGGGTCGGCACAGATACGCAGTATTTT. This translates into CASSLTPSGVGTDTQYF.

This clone was seen only a few times. CDR3 in DNA: TGTGCCAGCAGCGTAGCTCTCGGGGGACTAGCGGGGGGCTACACAGATACGCAGTATTTT. Its protein product is CASSVALGGLAGGYTDTQYF. This sequence joins TRBV9 and TRBJ2-3; 15 bases fit TRBD2. From germline, CDR1 is SGDLS and CDR2 YYNGEE. The CDR3 loop spans 20 amino acids. V lost 0 bases, J lost 2 bases, and 10 bases stayed unmatched. Looking up the rest from reference TRBV9 and TRBJ2-3 gives the full variable domain: DSGVTQTPKHLITATGQRVTLRCSPRSGDLSVYWYQQSLDQGLQFLIQYYNGEERAKGNILERFSAQQFPDLHSELNLSSLELGDSALYFCASSVALGGLAGGYTDTQYFGPGTRLTVL.

The V and J genes are TRBV30 and TRBJ2-1; 9 nucleotides match TRBD1. Germline trimming cut 2 bases from V and 6 bases from J; bases unmatched to any gene: 5. This CDR3 region has 14 residues. Germline CDR1 reads GTSNPN; CDR2 reads SVGIG (reference sequence). CDR3 DNA: TGTGCCTGGAGTAGAGGACAGGGGATCAATGAGCAGTTCTTC. This translates into CAWSRGQGINEQFF. The full variable domain, in which reference TRBV30 and TRBJ2-1 provide the parts outside the CDR3, is SQTIHQWPATLVQPVGSPLSLECTVEGTSNPNLYWYRQAAGRGLQLLFYSVGIGQISSEVPQNLSASRPQDRQFILSSKKLLLSDSGFYLCAWSRGQGINEQFFGPGTRLTVL.

The chain has TRBV11-3 and TRBJ2-1; 7 positions match TRBD2. CDR1 and CDR2 (germline): SGHNT, YENEEA. CDR3 size: 13 residues. Trimming at V came to 6 bases and at J to 6 bases, leaving 5 bases not matched to a gene. DNA for the CDR3: TGTGCCAGCAGTAGCGGGCTGATCAATGAGCAGTTCTTC. Residues: CASSSGLINEQFF. The whole variable domain, remainder taken from reference TRBV11-3 and TRBJ2-1, is EAGVVQSPRYKIIEKKQPVAFWCNPISGHNTLYWYLQNLGQGPELLIRYENEEAVDDSQLPKDRFSAERLKGVDSTLKIQPAELGDSAVYLCASSSGLINEQFFGPGTRLTVL.

The genes are TRBV10-3 and TRBJ2-7; tentative D call: TRBD1 (6 bases). V shed 3 bases and J shed 4 bases, with 16 bases lying between them. Germline values: CDR1 ENHRY, CDR2 SYGVKD. CDR3 length: 15 amino acids. The CDR3 is CAISDSGGEGYEQYF. The CDR3 DNA sequence: TGTGCCATCAGTGATTCTGGGGGCGAGGGGTACGAGCAGTACTTC.

The chain uses TRBV7-9 and TRBJ2-5, with a tentative D call TRBD2 (6 bases). V was trimmed by 1 base and J by 0 bases, leaving 12 bases between them. The CDR3 length is 16 residues. Germline V CDR1 and CDR2: SEHNR, FQNEAQ (reference sequence). The CDR3 region is CASSLVSGVYQETQYF. CDR3 bases: TGTGCCAGCAGCTTAGTTTCGGGGGTGTACCAAGAGACCCAGTACTTC.

The rearrangement links TRBV4-3 to TRBJ1-2, with TRBD1 identical over 8 bases. The germline V gene has CDR1 LGHNA and CDR2 YSLEER. The CDR3 has 17 residues. V shed 0 bases, J shed 4 bases, and the junction held 10 bases outside the gene matches. The DNA of the CDR3 is TGCGCCAGCAGCCAAGATTGGGCAGGGGGCCACCGCTATGGCTACACCTTC. Translated: CASSQDWAGGHRYGYTF.

This chain links TRBV28 with TRBJ2-7, with TRBD1 as a possible D gene (6 bases). The ends were cut back, 7 bases at V and 2 bases at J, with 15 bases in the middle. This CDR3 has 14 amino acids. Germline V lookup: CDR1 MDHEN, CDR2 SYDVKM. CDR3 amino acids: CASTNPGTPYEQYF. The DNA of the CDR3 is TGTGCCAGCACTAATCCCGGGACACCCTACGAGCAGTACTTC.